A single sample is the source of the 24 T cell receptor beta chains below, sequenced in a study of shared clonotypes between healthy human individuals. Terminally differentiated effector memory CD45RA+ cells were excluded by CCR7 positive selection of CD45RO-negative cells. Only in-frame clones appear in the TCRdb table, and some are missing; sequencing was by immunoSEQ multiplex PCR. The data show approximately 600,000 clones, roughly 96% seen once. The source material was naive CD8+ T cells sorted from blood. These TCRs come from a woman in her thirties in good health.

The chain couples TRBV4-2 to TRBJ2-5; possible D gene TRBD2, 6 bases. The tail of the sequence fits TRBJ2-7 better, so the J call may be wrong. CDR1 LGHNA and CDR2 YNFKEQ come from the germline V gene. The CDR3 is made up of 14 amino acids. For the CDR3, the DNA is TGTGCCAGCAGCCAAGCCGGGGAGGTCTACGAGCAGTACTTC. The encoded protein is CASSQAGEVYEQYF.

A note on this clone: Other DNA sequences from this sample encode an identical CDR3 as well. This chain links TRBV4-1 with TRBJ1-1; D gene uncertain. Germline CDR1 is MGHRA and CDR2 is YSYEKL. V gave up 2 bases and J gave up 2 bases, with 6 bases separating them. This CDR3 spans 13 amino acids. The CDR3 here is CASSQRENTEAFF. The DNA of the CDR3 is TGCGCCAGCAGCCAACGGGAAAACACTGAAGCTTTCTTT.

V and J are TRBV28 and TRBJ2-1, with 8 bases that match TRBD1. CDR3 length: 13 residues. Germline V gene data show CDR1 as MDHEN and CDR2 as SYDVKM. The V gene end was trimmed by 4 bases and the J gene end by 8 bases; junction bases not matched to a gene: 4. This CDR3 reads CASSWTGLDEQFF. The DNA of the CDR3 is TGTGCCAGCAGTTGGACAGGGCTTGATGAGCAGTTCTTC.

In the case of this clone: Other DNA sequences from this sample encode an identical CDR3 as well. The chain links TRBV4-1 to TRBJ2-7; D is ambiguous. The germline gives CDR1 MGHRA, CDR2 YSYEKL. Trimming cost V 1 base and J 0 bases, with 10 bases left between them. CDR3 size: 15 residues. CDR3 loop: CASSQVGRNSYEQYF. The CDR3 coding sequence is TGCGCCAGCAGCCAAGTGGGCAGGAACTCCTACGAGCAGTACTTC.

The chain employs TRBV19 and TRBJ2-7; TRBD1 matches at 9 bases. The CDR3 consists of 15 residues. The ends lost 6 bases at V and 2 bases at J; junction bases unmatched: 8. Germline V gives CDR1 LNHDA, CDR2 SQIVND (reference sequence). The CDR3 is CASSAGTGFPYEQYF. CDR3 nucleotide sequence: TGTGCCAGTAGCGCCGGGACAGGGTTTCCCTACGAGCAGTACTTC.

This chain connects TRBV6-1 to TRBJ1-5, with D possibly TRBD1 on 5 matching bases. The CDR3 consists of 14 residues. V lost 7 bases, J lost 1 base, and 11 bases lay in between. Germline CDR1 and CDR2: MNHNS and SASEGT. The CDR3 spells CASKTGESNQPQHF. The CDR3 bases are TGTGCCAGCAAGACGGGGGAAAGCAATCAGCCCCAGCATTTT.

The chain recombines TRBV5-4 with TRBJ2-7; D is perhaps TRBD2 (5 bases). Trimming shortened V by 3 bases and J by 4 bases, and 17 bases separated the two germline ends. This CDR3 has 15 amino acids. CDR1 is SGHNT, CDR2 YYREEE, per germline (reference sequence). The CDR3 sequence: CASSSRGRSSYEQYF. CDR3 nucleotides: TGTGCCAGCAGCTCCCGGGGTAGGAGTTCTTACGAGCAGTACTTC.

The gene calls are TRBV5-4 and TRBJ2-1; TRBD2 is a possible D gene (5 bases). Trimming pared 0 bases from V and 0 bases from J, leaving 13 bases between. Germline CDR1 and CDR2: SGHNT and YYREEE (reference sequence). The CDR3 covers 17 residues. The CDR3 sequence: CASSLGPGSVSYNEQFF. CDR3 DNA: TGTGCCAGCAGCTTGGGTCCGGGGTCGGTCTCCTACAATGAGCAGTTCTTC.

The gene calls are TRBV10-2 and TRBJ2-7; D may match TRBD1 or TRBD2 (5 bases each). The CDR3 extends over 13 amino acids. The germline V gene has CDR1 WSHSY and CDR2 SAAADI. Trimming took 7 bases from V and 1 from J, leaving 11 bases between them. Here the CDR3 reads CASISGQSYEQYF. The DNA for the CDR3 is TGCGCCAGCATATCGGGGCAATCCTACGAGCAGTACTTC.

This clone was observed a single time. This chain connects TRBV11-3 to TRBJ2-3; D perhaps matches TRBD1 (5 bases). V dropped 1 base and J dropped 4 bases, with 12 bases sitting between them. CDR1 SGHNT and CDR2 YENEEA come from the germline V gene. The CDR3 sequence is 15 residues long. This CDR3 is CASSLGGHYADTQYF. Here the CDR3 DNA reads TGTGCCAGCAGCTTAGGAGGACATTACGCAGATACGCAGTATTTT.

The chain has TRBV19 and TRBJ2-7; D might be TRBD1 (5 bases). The germline gives CDR1 LNHDA, CDR2 SQIVND (reference sequence). V was cut by 2 bases and J by 2 bases, with 16 bases left in between. CDR3 length equals 16 residues. The CDR3 DNA reads TGTGCCAGTAGTATAACGATAACAGGTTTCGCCTACGAGCAGTACTTC. Translated, it gives CASSITITGFAYEQYF.

This clone was seen just once. The same CDR3 arises from other DNA sequences in this sample as well. The chain joins TRBV27 to TRBJ2-7, with D maybe TRBD2 (6 bases). The CDR3 consists of 13 residues. Germline values: CDR1 MNHEY, CDR2 SMNVEV (reference sequence). Trimming shortened V by 6 bases and J by 0 bases, and 9 bases separated the two germline ends. The CDR3 here is CASSHGGSYEQYF. CDR3 nucleotide sequence: TGTGCCAGCAGCCACGGGGGCTCCTACGAGCAGTACTTC.

V is TRBV11-2 and J is TRBJ2-3; TRBD2 aligns across 7 bases. The CDR3 runs to 16 residues. The trim removed 1 base at V and 2 bases at J, leaving 6 bases unmatched. The germline V gene encodes CDR1 SGHAT and CDR2 FQNNGV. The CDR3 bases are TGTGCCAGCAGCTTAGGGACGCTAGCGGTCACAGATACGCAGTATTTT. It codes for CASSLGTLAVTDTQYF.

J is TRBJ2-1 and V is TRBV29-1, with TRBD2 as a possible D gene (6 bases). CDR3 length: 16 residues. Trimming pared 4 bases from V and 7 bases from J, leaving 23 bases between. CDR1 is SQVTM and CDR2 is ANQGSEA in the germline V gene. CDR3 residues: CSVASLMGEAGNEQFF. The CDR3 DNA reads TGCAGCGTTGCCTCACTTATGGGGGAGGCCGGTAATGAGCAGTTCTTC.

The chain couples TRBV2 to TRBJ2-3; TRBD1 or TRBD2 may be the D gene (5 bases each). In germline, CDR1 is SNHLY, CDR2 FYNNEI. CDR3 length: 15 residues. The V gene lost 9 bases and the J gene lost 3 bases, with 19 bases spanning the gap. The CDR3 loop is CASCAPGPGTDTQYF. DNA of the CDR3: TGTGCCAGTTGCGCCCCGGGACCGGGGACAGATACGCAGTATTTT.

This rearrangement joins TRBV5-4 to TRBJ2-7, with D unclear. Germline CDR1 is SGHNT and CDR2 is YYREEE (reference sequence). This CDR3 comprises 14 residues. Trimming stripped 3 bases from V and 4 bases from J, with 14 bases between. The CDR3 sequence: CASSSGRNNYEQYF. The CDR3 DNA sequence: TGTGCCAGCAGCTCCGGACGGAATAATTACGAGCAGTACTTC. Full variable domain (outside the CDR3, taken from reference TRBV5-4 and TRBJ2-7): ETGVTQSPTHLIKTRGQQVTLRCSSQSGHNTVSWYQQALGQGPQFIFQYYREEENGRGNFPPRFSGLQFPNYSSELNVNALELDDSALYLCASSSGRNNYEQYFGPGTRLTVT.

This clone has only one observation. The rearrangement joins TRBV5-6 to TRBJ2-1; tentative D call: TRBD2 (5 bases). This CDR3 spans 14 amino acids. The germline V gene has CDR1 SGHDT and CDR2 YYEEEE. V was shortened by 0 bases and J by 6 bases, with 10 bases between the two germline ends. The CDR3 sequence: CASSLVPGINEQFF. The CDR3 region has the DNA TGTGCCAGCAGCTTGGTGCCGGGGATCAATGAGCAGTTCTTC.

The chain joins TRBV28 to TRBJ1-2; D is uncertain. CDR1 and CDR2 from the germline V gene are MDHEN and SYDVKM. The CDR3 consists of 14 residues. Trimming removed 3 bases at V and 5 bases at J, with 13 bases between. This CDR3 reads CASSFDLAGYGYTF. In DNA, the CDR3 is TGTGCCAGCAGTTTTGATTTAGCTGGGTATGGCTACACCTTC.

The gene calls are TRBV5-6 and TRBJ2-7, with 7 bases fitting TRBD1. Germline V lookup: CDR1 SGHDT, CDR2 YYEEEE. This CDR3 comprises 12 residues. The junction had 3 bases not matched to a gene; V was cut back by 4 bases and J by 5 bases. CDR3 in amino acids: CASSPGTDEQYF. Here the CDR3 DNA reads TGTGCCAGCAGCCCCGGGACAGACGAGCAGTACTTC.

The chain uses TRBV5-1 and TRBJ1-5; no definite D call. The CDR3 has 13 amino acids. Germline V gene lookup returns CDR1 SGHRS and CDR2 YFSETQ. V lost 0 bases to trimming and J lost 6 bases, with 7 bases between them. The CDR3 DNA reads TGCGCCAGCAGCTTGGATCTAGGTCAGCCCCAGCATTTT. Translation: CASSLDLGQPQHF.

The chain carries TRBV5-6 and TRBJ2-7; D is possibly TRBD2 (6 bases). The CDR3 spans 15 residues. CDR1 and CDR2 (germline): SGHDT, YYEEEE. V was pared by 2 bases and J by 6 bases, with 18 bases between. The CDR3 DNA follows: TGTGCCAGCAGCTTCAGCTTAGGACTATCCCTCGAGCAGTACTTC. This encodes CASSFSLGLSLEQYF. The full variable domain, in which reference TRBV5-6 and TRBJ2-7 provide the parts outside the CDR3, is DAGVTQSPTHLIKTRGQQVTLRCSPKSGHDTVSWYQQALGQGPQFIFQYYEEEERQRGNFPDRFSGHQFPNYSSELNVNALLLGDSALYLCASSFSLGLSLEQYFGPGTRLTVT.

Comment on this clone: Other DNA sequences within the sample encode an identical CDR3. This rearrangement joins TRBV27 to TRBJ2-2; D not certain. V shed 0 bases and J shed 5 bases, with 4 bases lying between them. CDR1 MNHEY and CDR2 SMNVEV come from the germline V gene (reference sequence). The CDR3 loop spans 13 amino acids. In nucleotides, the CDR3 is TGTGCCAGCAGTTTATCCTTGACCGGGGAGCTGTTTTTT. Translation gives CASSLSLTGELFF.

This clone was found once. V is TRBV28 and J is TRBJ2-3; D is ambiguous. Per the germline V gene, CDR1 is MDHEN and CDR2 is SYDVKM. This CDR3 is 14 amino acids long. V was cut by 3 bases and J by 0 bases, with 7 bases left in between. CDR3 residues: CASSFVGSTDTQYF. The DNA of the CDR3 is TGTGCCAGCAGTTTTGTAGGGAGCACAGATACGCAGTATTTT.

The J gene is TRBJ2-2, the V gene TRBV4-1; D call uncertain. Germline V CDR1 and CDR2: MGHRA, YSYEKL. V was shortened by 5 bases and J by 6 bases, with 13 bases between the two germline ends. This CDR3 region has 14 residues. The CDR3 DNA reads TGCGCCAGCAGCTTCCATCTAATTCCCGGGGAGCTGTTTTTT. Encoded protein: CASSFHLIPGELFF.